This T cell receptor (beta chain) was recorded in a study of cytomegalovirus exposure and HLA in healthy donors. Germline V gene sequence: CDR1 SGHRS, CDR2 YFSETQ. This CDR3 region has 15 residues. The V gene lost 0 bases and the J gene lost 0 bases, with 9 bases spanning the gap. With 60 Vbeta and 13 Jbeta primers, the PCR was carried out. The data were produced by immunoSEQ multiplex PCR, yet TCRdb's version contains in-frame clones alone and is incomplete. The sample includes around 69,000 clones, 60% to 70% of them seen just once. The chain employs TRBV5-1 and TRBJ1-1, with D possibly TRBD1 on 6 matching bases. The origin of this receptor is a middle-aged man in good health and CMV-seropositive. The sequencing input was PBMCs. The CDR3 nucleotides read TGCGCCAGCAGCTTGGCGCCAGGGGTGAACACTGAAGCTTTCTTT. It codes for CASSLAPGVNTEAFF.